These T cell receptor beta chains were read from a single sample in a study of Ad26.COV2.S vaccination and SARS-CoV-2 variants. Repertoires were generated with immunoSEQ multiplex PCR, while TCRdb's copy carries only in-frame clones and drops some. Seen here are 300,000 to 350,000 clones, about 86% observed once, and the top ten hold 1.5% to 2.5%. Sample: peripheral blood, taken in a trial of Ad26.COV2.S vaccine versus placebo. The source is a person aged 18-60 years who received the Ad26.COV2.S COVID-19 vaccine or a placebo. CDR3s include the opening cysteine and the closing phenylalanine or tryptophan. Fields, in order: clone size, V gene, J gene, D gene, CDR3 protein, CDR3 DNA. D genes are given only for firm matches. Clone size, where shown, is once, few, many, or a class for clones that have expanded.

clone size: NA; V gene: TRBV11-2; J gene: TRBJ2-7; D gene: TRBD2; CDR3 protein: CASSLALSGGLGTF; CDR3 DNA: TGTGCCAGCAGCTTAGCACTTAGCGGGGGGTTAGGGACCTTC
clone size: NA; V gene: TRBV4-3; J gene: TRBJ2-3; D gene: TRBD2; CDR3 protein: CASSQVTSGGARDTQYF; CDR3 DNA: TGCGCCAGCAGCCAAGTGACTAGCGGGGGGGCGAGAGATACGCAGTATTTT
clone size: NA; V gene: TRBV20-1; J gene: TRBJ2-7; D gene: NA; CDR3 protein: CSVGASYEQYF; CDR3 DNA: TGCAGTGTCGGGGCCTCCTACGAGCAGTACTTC
clone size: NA; V gene: TRBV7-2; J gene: TRBJ1-4; D gene: NA; CDR3 protein: CASSSSGAVEKLFF; CDR3 DNA: TGTGCCAGCAGCTCTAGTGGGGCAGTCGAAAAACTGTTTTTT
clone size: NA; V gene: TRBV18; J gene: TRBJ1-5; D gene: TRBD1; CDR3 protein: CASSRDREGQPQHF; CDR3 DNA: TGTGCCAGCTCACGAGACAGGGAAGGCCAGCCCCAGCATTTT
clone size: NA; V gene: TRBV2; J gene: TRBJ2-5; D gene: NA; CDR3 protein: CASSEALGLFKGGQETQYF; CDR3 DNA: TGTGCCAGCAGTGAAGCGCTCGGGCTGTTCAAGGGAGGCCAAGAGACCCAGTACTTC
clone size: NA; V gene: TRBV11-2; J gene: TRBJ2-7; D gene: NA; CDR3 protein: CASSLQQGAYEQYF; CDR3 DNA: TGTGCCAGCAGCTTACAACAGGGAGCCTACGAGCAGTACTTC
clone size: NA; V gene: TRBV30; J gene: TRBJ1-2; D gene: NA; CDR3 protein: CAWSRMERDGYTF; CDR3 DNA: TGTGCCTGGAGTCGAATGGAGAGGGACGGCTACACCTTC
clone size: NA; V gene: TRBV10-3; J gene: TRBJ1-2; D gene: NA; CDR3 protein: CAISDPASERGYTF; CDR3 DNA: TGTGCCATCAGTGACCCTGCCTCTGAAAGAGGCTACACCTTC
clone size: NA; V gene: TRBV3-1/TRBV3-2; J gene: TRBJ1-2; D gene: NA; CDR3 protein: CASRQNEDPYGYTF; CDR3 DNA: TGTGCCAGCAGACAAAATGAGGACCCATATGGCTACACCTTC
clone size: NA; V gene: TRBV19; J gene: TRBJ1-5; D gene: NA; CDR3 protein: CASNGPGKVGNQPQHF; CDR3 DNA: TGTGCCAGTAACGGCCCGGGGAAGGTCGGCAATCAGCCCCAGCATTTT
clone size: NA; V gene: TRBV7-2; J gene: TRBJ1-6; D gene: NA; CDR3 protein: CASSSGRVSVAALHF; CDR3 DNA: TGTGCCAGCAGTTCCGGCCGGGTAAGCGTCGCGGCCCTCCACTTT
clone size: NA; V gene: TRBV15; J gene: TRBJ1-5; D gene: TRBD1; CDR3 protein: CATRQGEQPQHF; CDR3 DNA: TGTGCCACCCGACAGGGAGAACAGCCCCAGCATTTT
clone size: NA; V gene: TRBV29-1; J gene: TRBJ2-3; D gene: TRBD2; CDR3 protein: CSAPGLAGTYGTDTQYF; CDR3 DNA: TGCAGCGCCCCGGGACTAGCGGGGACCTATGGCACAGATACGCAGTATTTT
clone size: NA; V gene: TRBV4-1; J gene: TRBJ1-2; D gene: NA; CDR3 protein: CASSQIYRDYGYTF; CDR3 DNA: TGCGCCAGCAGCCAAATATACAGGGACTATGGCTACACCTTC
clone size: NA; V gene: TRBV2; J gene: TRBJ2-5; D gene: NA; CDR3 protein: CASSDEGPIQETQYF; CDR3 DNA: TGTGCCAGCAGTGATGAGGGGCCAATCCAAGAGACCCAGTACTTC
clone size: few; V gene: TRBV5-1; J gene: TRBJ2-1; D gene: TRBD1; CDR3 protein: CASSPGTGYNEQFF; CDR3 DNA: TGCGCCAGCAGCCCCGGGACAGGGTACAATGAGCAGTTCTTC
clone size: NA; V gene: TRBV13; J gene: TRBJ2-7; D gene: NA; CDR3 protein: CASSLRAGWDEQYF; CDR3 DNA: TGTGCCAGCAGCTTAAGGGCAGGGTGGGACGAGCAGTACTTC
clone size: NA; V gene: TRBV4-1; J gene: TRBJ1-5; D gene: NA; CDR3 protein: CASSQDGQLNQPQHF; CDR3 DNA: TGCGCCAGCAGCCAAGATGGACAGCTCAATCAGCCCCAGCATTTT
clone size: NA; V gene: TRBV5-4; J gene: TRBJ1-6; D gene: TRBD1; CDR3 protein: CASRRTGDNSPLHF; CDR3 DNA: TGTGCCAGCAGACGGACAGGGGATAATTCACCCCTCCACTTT
clone size: NA; V gene: TRBV2; J gene: TRBJ1-5; D gene: NA; CDR3 protein: CASRTSPGGQAKEPQHF; CDR3 DNA: TGTGCCAGCAGGACCTCGCCCGGTGGGCAGGCCAAGGAGCCCCAGCATTTT
clone size: few; V gene: TRBV3-1/TRBV3-2; J gene: TRBJ1-1; D gene: NA; CDR3 protein: CASSQDPTGRNTEAFF; CDR3 DNA: TGTGCCAGCAGCCAAGATCCGACAGGACGGAACACTGAAGCTTTCTTT
clone size: NA; V gene: TRBV5-1; J gene: TRBJ1-5; D gene: NA; CDR3 protein: CASSLEIGGQPQHF; CDR3 DNA: TGCGCCAGCAGCTTGGAAATAGGTGGGCAGCCCCAGCATTTT